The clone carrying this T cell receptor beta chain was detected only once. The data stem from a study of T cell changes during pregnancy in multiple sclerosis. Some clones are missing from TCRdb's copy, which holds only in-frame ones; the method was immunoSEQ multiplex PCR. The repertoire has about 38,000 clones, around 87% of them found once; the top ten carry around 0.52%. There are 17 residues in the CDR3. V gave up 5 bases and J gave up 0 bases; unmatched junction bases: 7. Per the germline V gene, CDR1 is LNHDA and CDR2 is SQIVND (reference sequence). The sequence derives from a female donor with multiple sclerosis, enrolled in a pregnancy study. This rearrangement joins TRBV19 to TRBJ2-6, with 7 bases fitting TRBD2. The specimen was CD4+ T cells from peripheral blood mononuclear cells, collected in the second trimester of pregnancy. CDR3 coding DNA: TGTGCCAGTAGTTACGGGGGGTTCAGCTCTGGGGCCAACGTCCTGACTTTC. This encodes CASSYGGFSSGANVLTF. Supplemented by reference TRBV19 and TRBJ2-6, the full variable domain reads DGGITQSPKYLFRKEGQNVTLSCEQNLNHDAMYWYRQDPGQGLRLIYYSQIVNDFQKGDIAEGYSVSREKKESFPLTVTSAQKNPTAFYLCASSYGGFSSGANVLTFGAGSRLTVL.